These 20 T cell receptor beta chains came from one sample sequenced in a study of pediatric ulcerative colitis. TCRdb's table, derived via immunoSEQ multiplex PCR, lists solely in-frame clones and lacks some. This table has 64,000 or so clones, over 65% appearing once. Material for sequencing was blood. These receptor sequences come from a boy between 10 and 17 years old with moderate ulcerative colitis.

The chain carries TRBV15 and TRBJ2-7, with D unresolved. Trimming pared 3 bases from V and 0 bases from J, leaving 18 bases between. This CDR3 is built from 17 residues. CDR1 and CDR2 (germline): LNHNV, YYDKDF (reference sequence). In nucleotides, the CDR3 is TGTGCCACCAGCAGGGAACTAACCCCGGTGAGCTCCTACGAGCAGTACTTC. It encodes CATSRELTPVSSYEQYF.

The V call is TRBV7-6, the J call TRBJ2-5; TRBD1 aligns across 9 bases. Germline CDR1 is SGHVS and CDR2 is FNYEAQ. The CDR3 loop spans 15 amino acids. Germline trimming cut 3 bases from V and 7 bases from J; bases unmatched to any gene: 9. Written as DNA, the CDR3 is TGTGCCAGCAGCTTGGGACAGGGACTGAAGATGACCCAGTACTTC. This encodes CASSLGQGLKMTQYF.

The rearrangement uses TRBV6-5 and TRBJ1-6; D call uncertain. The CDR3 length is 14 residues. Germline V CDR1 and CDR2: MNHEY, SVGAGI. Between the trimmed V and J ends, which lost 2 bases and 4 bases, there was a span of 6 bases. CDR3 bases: TGTGCCAGCAGTTACAGCACATATAATTCACCCCTCCACTTT. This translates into CASSYSTYNSPLHF.

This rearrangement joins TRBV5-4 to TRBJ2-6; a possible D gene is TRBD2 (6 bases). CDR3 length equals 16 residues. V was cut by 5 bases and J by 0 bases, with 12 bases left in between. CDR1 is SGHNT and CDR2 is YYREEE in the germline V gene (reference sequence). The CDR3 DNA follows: TGTGCCAGCAGTCGCGGCGGGAACTCTGGGGCCAACGTCCTGACTTTC. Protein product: CASSRGGNSGANVLTF.

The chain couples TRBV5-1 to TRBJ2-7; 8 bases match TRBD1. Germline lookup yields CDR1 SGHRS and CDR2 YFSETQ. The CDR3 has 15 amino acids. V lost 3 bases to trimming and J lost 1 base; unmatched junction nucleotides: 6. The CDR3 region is CASSSLGQGSYEQYF. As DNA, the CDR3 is TGCGCCAGCAGCTCCCTTGGACAGGGTTCCTACGAGCAGTACTTC.

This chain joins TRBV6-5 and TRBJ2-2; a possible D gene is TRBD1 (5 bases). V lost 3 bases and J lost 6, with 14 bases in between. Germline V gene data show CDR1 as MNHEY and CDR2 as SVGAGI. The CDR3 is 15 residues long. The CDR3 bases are TGTGCCAGCAGTTATCTTTCCTGGGGCGCCGGGGAGCTGTTTTTT. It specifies CASSYLSWGAGELFF.

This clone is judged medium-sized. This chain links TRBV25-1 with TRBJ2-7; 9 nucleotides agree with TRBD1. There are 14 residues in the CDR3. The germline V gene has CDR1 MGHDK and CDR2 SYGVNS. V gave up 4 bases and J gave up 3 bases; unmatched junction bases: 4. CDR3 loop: CASSGGDRDYEQYF. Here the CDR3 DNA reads TGTGCCAGCAGTGGGGGGGACAGGGACTACGAGCAGTACTTC.

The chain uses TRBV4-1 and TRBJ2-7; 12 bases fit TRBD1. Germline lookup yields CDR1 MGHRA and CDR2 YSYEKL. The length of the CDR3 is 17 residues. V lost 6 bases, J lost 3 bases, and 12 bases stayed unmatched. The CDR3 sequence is CASRPGTGGGHFYEQYF. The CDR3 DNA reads TGCGCCAGCAGACCCGGGACAGGGGGCGGTCATTTCTACGAGCAGTACTTC.

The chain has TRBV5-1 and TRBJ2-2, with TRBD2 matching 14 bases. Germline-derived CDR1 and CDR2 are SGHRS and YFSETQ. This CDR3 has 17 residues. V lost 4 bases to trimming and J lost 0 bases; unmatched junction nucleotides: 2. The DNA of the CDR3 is TGCGCCAGCAGCAGGGGACTAGCGGGGGCGAACACCGGGGAGCTGTTTTTT. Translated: CASSRGLAGANTGELFF.

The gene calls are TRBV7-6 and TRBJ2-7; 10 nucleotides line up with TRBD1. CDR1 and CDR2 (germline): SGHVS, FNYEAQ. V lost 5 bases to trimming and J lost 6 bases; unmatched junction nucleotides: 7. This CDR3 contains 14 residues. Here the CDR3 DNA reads TGTGCCAGCAGCCCGGGACAGGGGTCGGGCGAGCAGTACTTC. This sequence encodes CASSPGQGSGEQYF.

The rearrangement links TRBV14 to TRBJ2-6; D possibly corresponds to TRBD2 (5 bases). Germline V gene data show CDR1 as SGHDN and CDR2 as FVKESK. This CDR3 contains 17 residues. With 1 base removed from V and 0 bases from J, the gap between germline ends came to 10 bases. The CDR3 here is CASSQGGLNSGANVLTF. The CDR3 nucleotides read TGTGCCAGCAGCCAAGGTGGACTCAACTCTGGGGCCAACGTCCTGACTTTC.

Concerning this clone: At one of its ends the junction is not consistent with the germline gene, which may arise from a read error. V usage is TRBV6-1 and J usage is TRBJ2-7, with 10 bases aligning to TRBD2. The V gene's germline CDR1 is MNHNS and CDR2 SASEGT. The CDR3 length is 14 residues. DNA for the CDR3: TGTGCCAGCAGTAAAGCGGGGGGGCTGTACGAGCAGTACTTC. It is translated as CASSKAGGLYEQYF.

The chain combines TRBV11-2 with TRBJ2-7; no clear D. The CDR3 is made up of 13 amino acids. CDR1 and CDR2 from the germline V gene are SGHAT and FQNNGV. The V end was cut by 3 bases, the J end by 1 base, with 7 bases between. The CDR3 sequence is CASSFLSSYEQYF. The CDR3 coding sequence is TGTGCCAGCAGCTTCCTATCATCCTACGAGCAGTACTTC. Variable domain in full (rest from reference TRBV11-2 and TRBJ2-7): EAGVAQSPRYKIIEKRQSVAFWCNPISGHATLYWYQQILGQGPKLLIQFQNNGVVDDSQLPKDRFSAERLKGVDSTLKIQPAKLEDSAVYLCASSFLSSYEQYFGPGTRLTVT.

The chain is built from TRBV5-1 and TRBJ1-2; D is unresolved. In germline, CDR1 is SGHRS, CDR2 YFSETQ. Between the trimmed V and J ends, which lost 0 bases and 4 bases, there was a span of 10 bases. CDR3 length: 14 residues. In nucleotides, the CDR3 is TGCGCCAGCAGCTTGGTACCAATCTTCTATGGCTACACCTTC. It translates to CASSLVPIFYGYTF. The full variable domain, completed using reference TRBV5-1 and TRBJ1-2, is KAGVTQTPRYLIKTRGQQVTLSCSPISGHRSVSWYQQTPGQGLQFLFEYFSETQRNKGNFPGRFSGRQFSNSRSEMNVSTLELGDSALYLCASSLVPIFYGYTFGSGTRLTVV.

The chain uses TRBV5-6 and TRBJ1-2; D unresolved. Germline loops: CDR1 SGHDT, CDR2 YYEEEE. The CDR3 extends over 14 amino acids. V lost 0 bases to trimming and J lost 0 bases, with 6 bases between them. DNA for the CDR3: TGTGCCAGCAGCTTGGACAGCTCTAACTATGGCTACACCTTC. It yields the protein CASSLDSSNYGYTF. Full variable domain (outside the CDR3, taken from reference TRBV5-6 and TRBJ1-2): DAGVTQSPTHLIKTRGQQVTLRCSPKSGHDTVSWYQQALGQGPQFIFQYYEEEERQRGNFPDRFSGHQFPNYSSELNVNALLLGDSALYLCASSLDSSNYGYTFGSGTRLTVV.

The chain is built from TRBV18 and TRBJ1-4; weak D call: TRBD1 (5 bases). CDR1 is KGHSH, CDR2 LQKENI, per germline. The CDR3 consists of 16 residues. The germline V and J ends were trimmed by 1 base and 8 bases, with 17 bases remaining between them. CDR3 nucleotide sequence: TGTGCCAGCTCACCACAGGTGGCCCAGGGTGCAGAAAAACTGTTTTTT. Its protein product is CASSPQVAQGAEKLFF.

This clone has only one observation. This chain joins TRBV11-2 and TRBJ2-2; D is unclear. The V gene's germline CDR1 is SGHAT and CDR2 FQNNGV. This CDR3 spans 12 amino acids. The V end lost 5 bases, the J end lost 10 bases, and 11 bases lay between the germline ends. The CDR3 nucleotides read TGTGCCAGCAGCCCAGGTGTTGTGGAGCTGTTTTTT. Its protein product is CASSPGVVELFF.

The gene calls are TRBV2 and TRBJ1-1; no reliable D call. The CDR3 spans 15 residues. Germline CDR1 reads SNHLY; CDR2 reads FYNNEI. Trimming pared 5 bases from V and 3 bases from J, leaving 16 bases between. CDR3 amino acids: CASSRASRLDTEAFF. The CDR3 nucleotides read TGTGCCAGCAGTCGGGCCTCAAGGTTGGACACTGAAGCTTTCTTT.

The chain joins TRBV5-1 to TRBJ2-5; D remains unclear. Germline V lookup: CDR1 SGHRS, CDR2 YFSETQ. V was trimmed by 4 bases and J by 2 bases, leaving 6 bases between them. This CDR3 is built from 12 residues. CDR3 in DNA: TGCGCCAGCAGCCTGAGACAAGAGACCCAGTACTTC. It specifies CASSLRQETQYF.

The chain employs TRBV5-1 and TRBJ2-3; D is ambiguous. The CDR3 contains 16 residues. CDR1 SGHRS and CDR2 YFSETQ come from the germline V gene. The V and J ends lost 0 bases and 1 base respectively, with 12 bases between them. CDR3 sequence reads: CASSLAWAARTDTQYF. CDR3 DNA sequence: TGCGCCAGCAGCTTGGCCTGGGCGGCCCGCACAGATACGCAGTATTTT.